This T cell receptor beta chain was found in a study of memory CD4+ T cells and cytomegalovirus serostatus. Study context: This sample comes from healthy Belgian adults, about nine CMV seropositive, approximately 22 seronegative.

Here immunoSEQ multiplex PCR was the method, and the copy in TCRdb shows in-frame clones only, minus some. This sample has about 58,000 clones; more than 65% occur once, and the top ten carry roughly 0.5%. Single viable CD3+CD4+CD8-CD45RO+ cells were sorted as the memory CD4+ T cells. Total CD4+ T cells were enriched by CD4 positive selection. This CDR3 is 16 amino acids long. Trimming pared 6 bases from V and 1 base from J, leaving 18 bases between. CDR1 is KGHSH, CDR2 LQKENI, per germline. This rearrangement joins TRBV18 to TRBJ1-1; D is uncertain. The sequence was collected from an adult in good health and CMV-seronegative. Some clones in this sample may be carry-over from other donors' samples. The sample was memory CD4+ T cells from blood. The CDR3 sequence is CASSSYGQTQNTEAFF. CDR3 DNA: TGTGCCAGCTCGTCTTATGGGCAGACTCAGAACACTGAAGCTTTCTTT.